These 19 T cell receptor beta chains were sequenced from one sample in a study of tumor-infiltrating lymphocytes in primary liver carcinoma. The source of the blood RNA was unsorted whole blood, and germline DNA was extracted as well. A constant-region primer served to make TCR beta cDNA from around 540 ng total RNA. Researchers made the TCR beta libraries by running three nested multiplex PCR rounds with slightly modified ARM-PCR. Forward primers for TRBV1-TRBV30 and a C-beta reverse primer served the first two PCR rounds, at about 10 cycles each. Using its own MiXCR run on the multiplex PCR reads, TCRdb lists one record per CDR3 protein. The table has some 180,000 distinct CDR3 sequences, 60% seen once. The sample was peripheral blood. Receptors were obtained from a man between 40 and 49 years old with primary liver carcinoma and hepatitis B virus infection.

The chain has TRBV4-2 and TRBJ2-3; D is possibly TRBD1 (5 bases). CDR1 and CDR2 (germline): LGHNA, YNFKEQ. The CDR3 contains 17 residues. V shed 0 bases and J shed 1 base, with 14 bases lying between them. CDR3 bases: TGTGCCAGCAGCCAAGATGGTGGGGCAGGGCGCACAGATACGCAGTATTTT. Protein product: CASSQDGGAGRTDTQYF.

The chain recombines TRBV5-4 with TRBJ2-5, with 13 positions matching TRBD2. CDR1 and CDR2 (germline): SGHNT, YYREEE (reference sequence). There are 16 residues in the CDR3. V was pared by 0 bases and J by 1 base, with 0 bases of the junction left unmatched. This chain's CDR3 is CASSLGTSGGQETQYF. For the CDR3, the DNA is TGTGCCAGCAGCTTGGGGACTAGCGGGGGCCAAGAGACCCAGTACTTC.

In the case of this clonotype: A clone one base away is much larger, so this may be a read error. The chain uses TRBV4-2 and TRBJ2-2, with TRBD2 as a possible D gene (6 bases). Germline V CDR1 and CDR2: LGHNA, YNFKEQ. There are 16 residues in the CDR3. For the CDR3, the DNA is TGTGCCAGCAACCAAGACCCTAGCGTCAACACCGGGGAGCTGTTTTTT. Its protein is CASNQDPSVNTGELFF.

This clonotype was counted ten times or more. The chain is built from TRBV11-2 and TRBJ2-5; D ambiguous. Trimming took 4 bases from V and 5 from J, leaving 14 bases between them. The CDR3 has 14 amino acids. Per germline, CDR1 SGHAT and CDR2 FQNNGV. CDR3 in amino acids: CASSSLQPGETQYF. The CDR3 DNA sequence: TGTGCCAGCAGCTCTTTGCAACCTGGGGAGACCCAGTACTTC.

The table lists this clonotype with a few counts. This chain connects TRBV6-6 to TRBJ2-3, with D possibly TRBD2 on 6 matching bases. This CDR3 has 12 residues. V was clipped by 9 bases and J by 3 bases, with 10 bases between them. The germline CDR1 and CDR2 sequences are MNHNY and SVGAGI (reference sequence). DNA of the CDR3: TGTGCCAGTTCGGGGAGGACAGATACGCAGTATTTT. Translating it yields CASSGRTDTQYF.

Note on this clonotype: A junction boundary mismatches the germline segment, possibly from a read error. The J gene is TRBJ2-2, the V gene TRBV11-2, with 7 bases fitting TRBD2. The CDR3 contains 16 residues. Germline CDR1 is SGHAT and CDR2 is FQNNGV. CDR3 sequence reads: CASSLVAAGNTRELFF. In DNA form, the CDR3 reads TGTGCCAGCAGCTTAGTGGCAGCGGGGAACACCCGGGAGCTGTTTTTT.

This clonotype was found many times. The chain carries TRBV11-2 and TRBJ2-3; unclear D gene. The CDR3 totals 12 residues. Trimming removed 6 bases at V and 6 bases at J, with 10 bases between. The V gene's germline CDR1 is SGHAT and CDR2 FQNNGV. CDR3 sequence: CASRGAGDTQYF. CDR3 sequence (DNA): TGTGCCAGCAGAGGCGCCGGGGATACGCAGTATTTT.

This clonotype was observed a handful of times. This sequence joins TRBV4-1 and TRBJ2-2; 9 bases map to TRBD1. The CDR3 loop spans 16 amino acids. The J segment lost 3 bases and the V segment lost 6 bases, leaving 8 bases of the junction unmatched. In germline, CDR1 is MGHRA, CDR2 YSYEKL. The CDR3 region has the DNA TGCGCCAGCAGGCCTACGGGACAGGGCGACACCGGGGAGCTGTTTTTT. Its protein product is CASRPTGQGDTGELFF.

With regard to this clonotype: One junction end disagrees with the germline gene, perhaps due to a read error. The chain couples TRBV11-2 to TRBJ2-1; D is tentatively TRBD1 or TRBD2 (5 bases each). The CDR3 runs to 13 residues. Germline values: CDR1 SGHAT, CDR2 FQNNGV. The DNA of the CDR3 is TGTGCCAGCAGCTTAGCGGAACTAGGGGAGCAATTCTTC. Translated: CASSLAELGEQFF.

The genes are TRBV12-3 or TRBV12-4 and TRBJ2-1, with TRBD1 identical over 8 bases. CDR3 length: 15 residues. The junction had 5 bases not matched to a gene; V was cut back by 3 bases and J by 4 bases. For the CDR3, the DNA is TGTGCCAGCAGTTTTAACAGGGGGAGGTACAATGAGCAGTTCTTC. This translates into CASSFNRGRYNEQFF.

With regard to this clonotype: A junction end diverges from the germline sequence, so it may reflect a read error. The V and J genes are TRBV11-2 and TRBJ1-6; D remains unclear. The CDR3 length is 16 residues. Germline assignment: CDR1 SGHAT and CDR2 FQNNGV. CDR3 sequence: CASSPRAGLLNSPLYF. The CDR3 DNA reads TGTGCCAGCAGCCCACGGGCAGGCTTACTTAATTCACCCCTCTACTTT.

This clonotype was counted many times. This chain uses TRBV11-2 with TRBJ2-1; D uncertain. Trimming stripped 1 base from V and 5 bases from J, with 9 bases between. The CDR3 length is 14 residues. CDR1 and CDR2 (germline): SGHAT, FQNNGV. The CDR3 nucleotides read TGTGCCAGCAGCTTAGCGGCTATAAACAATGAGCAGTTCTTC. It yields the protein CASSLAAINNEQFF.

Points on this clonotype: This CDR3 is missing its conserved last phenylalanine or tryptophan, likely due to a read error. The chain joins TRBV29-1 to TRBJ2-7; D perhaps matches TRBD1 (5 bases). From germline, CDR1 is SQVTM and CDR2 ANQGSEA. The CDR3 is 13 amino acids. The V gene lost 5 bases and the J gene lost 0 bases, with 11 bases spanning the gap. DNA of the CDR3: TGCAGCGTTAAAAAGGACACCTCCTACGAGCAGTACTCC. As protein: CSVKKDTSYEQYS.

In the case of this clonotype: Possible read error: a much larger clone is one base away. The chain employs TRBV6-5 and TRBJ2-2, with D maybe TRBD2 (5 bases). The CDR3 length is 14 residues. V lost 8 bases, J lost 7 bases, and 17 bases lay in between. Germline CDR1 and CDR2: MNHEY and SVGAGI. The CDR3, as DNA: TGTGCCAGCTCCGAGGGAATTGGCATCGGGGAGCTGTTTTTT. It specifies CASSEGIGIGELFF.

The chain is built from TRBV6-5 and TRBJ1-3; possible D gene TRBD1, 6 bases. Trimming removed 6 bases from V and 0 bases from J, with 18 bases in between. This CDR3 spans 17 amino acids. The germline V gene has CDR1 MNHEY and CDR2 SVGAGI. CDR3 protein: CASSDGGIRGSGNTIYF. CDR3 sequence (DNA): TGTGCCAGCAGCGACGGGGGGATCAGGGGCTCTGGAAACACCATATATTTT.

This clonotype was recorded a few times. The rearrangement links TRBV5-1 to TRBJ2-7; D is unresolved. CDR1 and CDR2 from the germline V gene are SGHRS and YFSETQ. This CDR3 spans 13 amino acids. Between the trimmed V and J ends, which lost 0 bases and 3 bases, there was a span of 7 bases. CDR3 coding DNA: TGCGCCAGCAGCTTGGACTTACTCTACGAGCAGTACTTC. Protein sequence: CASSLDLLYEQYF. The full variable domain, its missing parts supplied by reference TRBV5-1 and TRBJ2-7, is KAGVTQTPRYLIKTRGQQVTLSCSPISGHRSVSWYQQTPGQGLQFLFEYFSETQRNKGNFPGRFSGRQFSNSRSEMNVSTLELGDSALYLCASSLDLLYEQYFGPGTRLTVT.

Regarding this clonotype: Mismatch with germline at one junction end may stem from a read error. The CDR3 DNA reads as TGTGCCAGCAGTTTTGGTCCAACCCCAAGGAGCAGCGAGAAGTACTTC. Encoded protein: CASSFGPTPRSSEKYF. The chain recombines TRBV12-3 or TRBV12-4 with TRBJ2-7, with D unclear. This CDR3 is 16 amino acids long.

This chain joins TRBV29-1 and TRBJ1-5; D not resolved. Between the trimmed V and J ends, which lost 3 bases and 4 bases, there was a span of 19 bases. The CDR3 extends over 16 amino acids. Germline V gene data show CDR1 as SQVTM and CDR2 as ANQGSEA. The CDR3 DNA sequence: TGCAGCGTTGAGGGCCCCTCTCCGCATGATAATCAGCCCCAGCATTTT. Translating gives CSVEGPSPHDNQPQHF. The complete variable domain, with remaining parts taken from reference TRBV29-1 and TRBJ1-5, reads SAVISQKPSRDICQRGTSLTIQCQVDSQVTMMFWYRQQPGQSLTLIATANQGSEATYESGFVIDKFPISRPNLTFSTLTVSNMSPEDSSIYLCSVEGPSPHDNQPQHFGDGTRLSIL.

The V gene is TRBV6-6, the J gene TRBJ2-7, with D perhaps TRBD1 or TRBD2 (5 bases each). From germline, CDR1 is MNHNY and CDR2 SVGAGI (reference sequence). The CDR3 is made up of 14 amino acids. V dropped 1 base and J dropped 2 bases, with 9 bases sitting between them. CDR3 nucleotide sequence: TGTGCCAGCAGTTACTTTGGGGGAACCTACGAGCAGTACTTC. The encoded protein is CASSYFGGTYEQYF.